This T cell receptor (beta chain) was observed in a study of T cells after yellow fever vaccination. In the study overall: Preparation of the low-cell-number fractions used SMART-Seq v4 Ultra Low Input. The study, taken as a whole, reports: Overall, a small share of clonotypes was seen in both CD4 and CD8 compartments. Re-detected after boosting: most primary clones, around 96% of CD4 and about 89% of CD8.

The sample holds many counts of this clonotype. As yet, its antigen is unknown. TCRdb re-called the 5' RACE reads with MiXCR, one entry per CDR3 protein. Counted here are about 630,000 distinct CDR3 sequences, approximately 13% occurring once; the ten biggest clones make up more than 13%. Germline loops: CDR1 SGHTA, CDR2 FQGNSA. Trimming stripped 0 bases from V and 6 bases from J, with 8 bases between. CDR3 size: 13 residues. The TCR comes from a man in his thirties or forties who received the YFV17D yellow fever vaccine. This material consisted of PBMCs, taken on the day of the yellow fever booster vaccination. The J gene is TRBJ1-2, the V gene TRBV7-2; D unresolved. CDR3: CASSLAWGDGYTF. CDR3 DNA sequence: TGTGCCAGCAGCTTAGCGTGGGGAGATGGCTACACCTTC.